This TCR beta chain was captured by sequencing in a study of T cells after yellow fever vaccination. TCRdb called the 5' RACE reads again in MiXCR, with one record for every CDR3 protein. The table shows about 74,000 distinct CDR3 sequences, with more than 5.5% occurring only once. CDR1 and CDR2 from the germline V gene are MRHNA and SNTAGT. The V and J ends lost 2 bases and 0 bases respectively, with 9 bases between them. The CDR3 has 15 residues. Study-level points and caveats: Clones from primary vaccination mostly reappeared after the booster (less than 98% CD4, approximately 86% CD8).

This clonotype was seen a few times. Antigen unknown. The sample here was CD8+ T cells sorted from PBMCs, taken around 5 days after the first yellow fever vaccination. This TCR was recovered from a man younger than 35 who received the YFV17D yellow fever vaccine. The chain recombines TRBV6-4 with TRBJ2-3; no firm D call. This CDR3 reads CASSDRAASTDTQYF. In DNA, the CDR3 is TGTGCCAGCAGTGACCGTGCAGCTAGCACAGATACGCAGTATTTT.